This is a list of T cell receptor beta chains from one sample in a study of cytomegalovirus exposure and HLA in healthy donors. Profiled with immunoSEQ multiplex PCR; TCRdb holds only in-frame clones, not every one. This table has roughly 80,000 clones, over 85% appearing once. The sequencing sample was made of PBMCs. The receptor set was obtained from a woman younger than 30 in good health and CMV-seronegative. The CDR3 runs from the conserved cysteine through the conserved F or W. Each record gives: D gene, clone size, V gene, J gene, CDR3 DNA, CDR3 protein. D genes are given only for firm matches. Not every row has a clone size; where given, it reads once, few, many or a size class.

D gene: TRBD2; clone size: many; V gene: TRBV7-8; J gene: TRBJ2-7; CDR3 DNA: TGTGCCAGCAGCCAACTAGCGGGAGTCTCCTACGAGCAGTACTTC; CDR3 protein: CASSQLAGVSYEQYF
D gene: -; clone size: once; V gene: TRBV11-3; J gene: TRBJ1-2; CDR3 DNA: TGTGCCAGCAGCGAGGACTTCGAATGGGGCTATGGCTACACCTTC; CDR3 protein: CASSEDFEWGYGYTF
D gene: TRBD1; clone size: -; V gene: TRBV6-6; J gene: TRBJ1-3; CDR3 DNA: TGTGCCAGCAGTCGACAGGGCGGAAACACCATATATTTT; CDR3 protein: CASSRQGGNTIYF
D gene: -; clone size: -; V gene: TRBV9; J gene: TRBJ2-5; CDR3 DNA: TGTGCCAGCAGCGTAGCTTGGGGAGAAACCCAGTACTTC; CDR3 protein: CASSVAWGETQYF
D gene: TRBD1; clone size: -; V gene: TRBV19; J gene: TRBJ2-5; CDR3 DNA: TGTGCCAGTAGTATCCCAGGGGGCGGGGAGACCCAGTACTTC; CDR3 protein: CASSIPGGGETQYF
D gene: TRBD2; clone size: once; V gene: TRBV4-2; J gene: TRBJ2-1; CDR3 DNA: TGTGCCAGCAGCCGACTAGCGGGGGGGATATTCTTC; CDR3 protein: CASSRLAGGIFF
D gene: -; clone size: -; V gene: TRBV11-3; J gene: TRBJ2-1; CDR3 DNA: TGTGCCAGCAGCTTAAGCGTCGGCAACAATGAGCAGTTCTTC; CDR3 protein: CASSLSVGNNEQFF
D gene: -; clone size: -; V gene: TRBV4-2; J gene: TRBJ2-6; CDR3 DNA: TGTGCCAGCAGCCAAGGAACAGGGAGGGTTGCGGGGGCCAACGTCCTGACTTTC; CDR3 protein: CASSQGTGRVAGANVLTF
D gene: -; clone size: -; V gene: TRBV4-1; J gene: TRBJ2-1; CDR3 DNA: TGCGCCAGCAGCCAAGGCGTCTTGAGCTCCTACAATGAGCAGTTCTTC; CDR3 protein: CASSQGVLSSYNEQFF
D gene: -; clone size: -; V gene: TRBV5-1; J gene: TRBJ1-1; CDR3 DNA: TGCGCCAGCAGCTTGGAGTCTCGCGGGGTTACTGAAGCTTTCTTT; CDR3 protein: CASSLESRGVTEAFF
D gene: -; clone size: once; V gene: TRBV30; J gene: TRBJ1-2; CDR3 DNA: TGTGCCTGGAACCCCCTAGGGGTTAACTATGGCTACACCTTC; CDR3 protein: CAWNPLGVNYGYTF
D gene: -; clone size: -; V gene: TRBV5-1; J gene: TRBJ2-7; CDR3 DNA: TGCGCCAGCAGCTCGGGACTGTCCTACGAGCAGTACTTC; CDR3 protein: CASSSGLSYEQYF
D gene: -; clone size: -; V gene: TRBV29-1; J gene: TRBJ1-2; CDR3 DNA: TGCAGCGTTGAAGCTGCTGGGTTTTGGGCTTATGGCTACACCTTC; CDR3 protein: CSVEAAGFWAYGYTF
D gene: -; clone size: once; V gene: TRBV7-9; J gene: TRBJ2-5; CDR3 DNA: TGTGCCAGCAGCTTAGTAAAGGGGCGGGAGACCCAGTACTTC; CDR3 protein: CASSLVKGRETQYF
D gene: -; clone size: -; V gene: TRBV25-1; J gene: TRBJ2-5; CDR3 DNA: TGTGCCAGCAGTCAGACAGACGAAGAGACCCAGTACTTC; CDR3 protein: CASSQTDEETQYF
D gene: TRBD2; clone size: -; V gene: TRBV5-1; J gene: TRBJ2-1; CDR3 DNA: TGCGCCAGCAGCTTGGGGACTAGCGGGTATTACAATGAGCAGTTCTTC; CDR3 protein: CASSLGTSGYYNEQFF
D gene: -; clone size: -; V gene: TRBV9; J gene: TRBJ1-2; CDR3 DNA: TGTGCCAGCAGCGTAGATGTTGTCGGGGGGGATGACGGCTACACCTTC; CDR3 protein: CASSVDVVGGDDGYTF
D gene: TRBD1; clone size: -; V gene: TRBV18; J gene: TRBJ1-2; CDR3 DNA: TGTGCCAGCTCATCAATACAGGGGGCACAAAAATATGGCTACACCTTC; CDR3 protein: CASSSIQGAQKYGYTF
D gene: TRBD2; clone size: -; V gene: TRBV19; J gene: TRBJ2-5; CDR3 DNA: TGTGCCAGTAGTATGTGGGCGGGGGGACTCCAAGAGACCCAGTACTTC; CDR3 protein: CASSMWAGGLQETQYF
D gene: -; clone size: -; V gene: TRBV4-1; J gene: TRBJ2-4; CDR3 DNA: TGCGCCAGCAGCCAAGAGGTAGGGCCCGGAGGGGTCAAAAACATTCAGTACTTC; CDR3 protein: CASSQEVGPGGVKNIQYF
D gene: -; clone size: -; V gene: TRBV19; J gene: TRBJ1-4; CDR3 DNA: TGTGCCAGTAGAGCCGGGACATTTGAAAAACTGTTTTTT; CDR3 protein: CASRAGTFEKLFF
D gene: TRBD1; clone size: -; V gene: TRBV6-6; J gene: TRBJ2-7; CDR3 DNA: TGTGCCAGCAGTTACTCCGACAGGGACAGCTCCTACGAGCAGTACTTC; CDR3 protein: CASSYSDRDSSYEQYF
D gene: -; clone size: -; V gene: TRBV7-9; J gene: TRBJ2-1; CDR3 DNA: TGTGCCAGCAGCTTACAGGACAGTGCTGAGCAGTTCTTC; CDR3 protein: CASSLQDSAEQFF
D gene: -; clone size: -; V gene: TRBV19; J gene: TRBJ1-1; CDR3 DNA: TGTGCCAGTAGTATTTTAGGCGGAATGAACACTGAAGCTTTCTTT; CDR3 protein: CASSILGGMNTEAFF
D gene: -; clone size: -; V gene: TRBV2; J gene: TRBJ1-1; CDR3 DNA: TGTGCCAATCACAGTAACTTGAACACTGAAGCTTTCTTT; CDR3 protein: CANHSNLNTEAFF
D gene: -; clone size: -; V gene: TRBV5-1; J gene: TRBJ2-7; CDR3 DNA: TGCGCCAGCAGCGTATGGACAGCGTATTCCTACGAGCAGTACTTC; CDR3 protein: CASSVWTAYSYEQYF
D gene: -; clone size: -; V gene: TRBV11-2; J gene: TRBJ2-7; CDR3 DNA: TGTGCCAGCAGCTCCGTTCTCGTAGCTAACTCCTACGAGCAGTACTTC; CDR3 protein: CASSSVLVANSYEQYF
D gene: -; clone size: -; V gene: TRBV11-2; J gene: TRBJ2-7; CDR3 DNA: TGTGCCAGCAGCTTAGAATGGGGGGAGCTTACGTGGGAGCAGTACTTC; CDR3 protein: CASSLEWGELTWEQYF
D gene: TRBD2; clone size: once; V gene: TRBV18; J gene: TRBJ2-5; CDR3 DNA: TGTGCCAGCTCACCACTCGGACTAGCTTTGTCCCTCCCAGGGACCCAGTACTTC; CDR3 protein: CASSPLGLALSLPGTQYF
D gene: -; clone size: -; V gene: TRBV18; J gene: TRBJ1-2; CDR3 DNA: TGTGCCAGCTCACCGGACAGAGGGAACTATGGCTACACCTTC; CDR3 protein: CASSPDRGNYGYTF
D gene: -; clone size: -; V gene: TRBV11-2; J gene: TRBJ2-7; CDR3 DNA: TGTGCCAGCAGCTCAATCGGGAGGACAGCTGGCTCCTACGAGCAGTACTTC; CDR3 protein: CASSSIGRTAGSYEQYF
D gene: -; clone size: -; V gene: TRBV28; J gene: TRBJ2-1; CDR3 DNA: TGTGCCAGCAGTTTACAACTTAGCTACCCGTTCAATGAGCAGTTCTTC; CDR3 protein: CASSLQLSYPFNEQFF
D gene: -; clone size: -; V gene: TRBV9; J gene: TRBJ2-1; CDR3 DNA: TGTGCCAGCAGCCCACATGGCTCCTACAATGAGCAGTTCTTC; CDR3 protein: CASSPHGSYNEQFF
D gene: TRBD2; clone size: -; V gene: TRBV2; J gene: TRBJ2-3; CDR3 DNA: TGTGCCAGCCGAGGACTAGCTGGCACAGATACGCAGTATTTT; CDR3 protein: CASRGLAGTDTQYF
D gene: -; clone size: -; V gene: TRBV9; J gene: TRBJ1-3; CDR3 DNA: TGTGCCAGCAGCACAGTGGGGGGAACTGGAAACACCATATATTTT; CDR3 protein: CASSTVGGTGNTIYF
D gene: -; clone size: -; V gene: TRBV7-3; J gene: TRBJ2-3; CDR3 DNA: TGTGCCAGCAGCTTAAGCGAGTATGTAGATACGCAGTATTTT; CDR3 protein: CASSLSEYVDTQYF
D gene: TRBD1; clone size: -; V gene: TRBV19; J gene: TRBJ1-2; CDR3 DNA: TGTGCCAGTATGGGGACAGGGTCTTTGACCAACTATGGCTACACCTTC; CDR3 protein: CASMGTGSLTNYGYTF
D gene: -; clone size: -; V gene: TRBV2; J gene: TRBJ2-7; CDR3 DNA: TGTGCCAGCAGTTTCACCGGGGACCTAGGAGGGGAGCAGTACTTC; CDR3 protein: CASSFTGDLGGEQYF
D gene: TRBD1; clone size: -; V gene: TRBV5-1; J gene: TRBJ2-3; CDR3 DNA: TGCGCCAGCAGCTTGGAGGGACAGGGGCCAGATACGCAGTATTTT; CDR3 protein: CASSLEGQGPDTQYF
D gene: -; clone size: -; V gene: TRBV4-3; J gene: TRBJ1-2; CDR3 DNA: TGCGCCAGCAGCCAAGCCGTGGGGAGAGGCTACACCTTC; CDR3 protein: CASSQAVGRGYTF
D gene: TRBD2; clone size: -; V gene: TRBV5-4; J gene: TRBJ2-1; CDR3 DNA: TGTGCCAGCAGCTTTGCGGCGGGAGGGGGTAATGAGCAGTTCTTC; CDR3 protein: CASSFAAGGGNEQFF
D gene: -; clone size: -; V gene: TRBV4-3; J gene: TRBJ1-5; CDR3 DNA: TGCGCCAGCAGCCAAGAACCTGGGAGCACGGGGCCCCAGCATTTT; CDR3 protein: CASSQEPGSTGPQHF
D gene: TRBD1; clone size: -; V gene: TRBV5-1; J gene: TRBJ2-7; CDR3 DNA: TGCGCCAGCGGCGCGGGACAGGGAGGAGGCGAGCAGTACTTC; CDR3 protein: CASGAGQGGGEQYF
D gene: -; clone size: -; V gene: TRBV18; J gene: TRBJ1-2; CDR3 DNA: TGTGCCAGCTCACCAGGAAACAGGGTCGCTAACTATGGCTACACCTTC; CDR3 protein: CASSPGNRVANYGYTF
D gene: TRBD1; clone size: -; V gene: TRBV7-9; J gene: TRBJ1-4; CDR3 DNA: TGTGCCAGCAGCGATGACAGGGGTGCTAATGAAAAACTGTTTTTT; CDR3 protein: CASSDDRGANEKLFF
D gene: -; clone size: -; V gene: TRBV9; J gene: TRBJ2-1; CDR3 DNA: TGTGCCAGCAGCCCTCGGGCAGGGATGAGTCCGAACAATGAGCAGTTCTTC; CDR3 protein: CASSPRAGMSPNNEQFF
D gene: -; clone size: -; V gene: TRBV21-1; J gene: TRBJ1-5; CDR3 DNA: TGTGCCAGCAAAAAGGACAGGGATGGGAGTCAGCCCCAGCATTTT; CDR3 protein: CASKKDRDGSQPQHF
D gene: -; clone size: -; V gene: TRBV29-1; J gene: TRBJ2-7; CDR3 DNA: TGCAGCGTTGAAGGTATAGACTCCTACGAGCAGTACTTC; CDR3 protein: CSVEGIDSYEQYF
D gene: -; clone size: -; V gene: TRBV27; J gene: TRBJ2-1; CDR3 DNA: TGTGCCAGCAGTTCGAGCTCCTACAATGAGCAGTTCTTC; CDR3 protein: CASSSSSYNEQFF
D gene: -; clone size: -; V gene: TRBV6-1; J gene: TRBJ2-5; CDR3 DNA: TGTGCCAGCAGTCCCATTCAAGAGACCCAGTACTTC; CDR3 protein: CASSPIQETQYF
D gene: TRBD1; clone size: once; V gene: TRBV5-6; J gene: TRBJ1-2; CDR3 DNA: TGTGCCAGCAGGAGAACAGGGGGGCAAAACTATGGCTACACCTTC; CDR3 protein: CASRRTGGQNYGYTF
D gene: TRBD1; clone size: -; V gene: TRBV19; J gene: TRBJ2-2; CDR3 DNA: TGTGCCAGTAGTCGCTCTCAGACAGGGGTGACCGGGGAGCTGTTTTTT; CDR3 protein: CASSRSQTGVTGELFF
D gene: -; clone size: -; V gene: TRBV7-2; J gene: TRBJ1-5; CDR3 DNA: TGTGCCAGCAGCTTGGACGCGGGGAGCAGCAATCAGCCCCAGCATTTT; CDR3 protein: CASSLDAGSSNQPQHF
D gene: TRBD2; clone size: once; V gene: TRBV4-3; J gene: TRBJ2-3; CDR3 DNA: TGCGCCAGCAGCCAAGAATACGGGGGGGCCACAGATACGCAGTATTTT; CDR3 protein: CASSQEYGGATDTQYF
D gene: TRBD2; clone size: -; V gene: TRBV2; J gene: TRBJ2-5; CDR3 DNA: TGTGCCAGCAGAGAGTCGAGCGGGACGGAGACCCAGTACTTC; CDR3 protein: CASRESSGTETQYF
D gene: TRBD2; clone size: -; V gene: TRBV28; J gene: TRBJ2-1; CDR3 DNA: TGTGCCAGCAGTCAACTGAAAAAAGCGGGAGGGGGTTACAATGAGCAGTTCTTC; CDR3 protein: CASSQLKKAGGGYNEQFF
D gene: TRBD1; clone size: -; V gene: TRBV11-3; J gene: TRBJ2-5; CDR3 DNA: TGTGCCAGCAGCCTAGATGGGCTGGGACAGGGGGACCAGTACTTC; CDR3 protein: CASSLDGLGQGDQYF
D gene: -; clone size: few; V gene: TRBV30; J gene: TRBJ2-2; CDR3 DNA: TGTGCCTGGAGTGCTCAGGGGCGGTTAGAATCCGGGGAGCTGTTTTTT; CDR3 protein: CAWSAQGRLESGELFF
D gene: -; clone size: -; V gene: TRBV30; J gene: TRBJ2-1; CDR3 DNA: TGTGCCCGCACCCGGGGGGCAGCCTACAATGAGCAGTTCTTC; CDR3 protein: CARTRGAAYNEQFF